This T cell receptor (beta chain) was observed in a study of OX40 agonist ivuxolimab in advanced cancers. Patients who had autoimmune disease history or got systemic immunosuppression were left out. Whole-study findings and limits: Expanded clones were, on average, more numerous among CD8+ T cells than CD4+. Both CD4+ and CD8+ T cell populations in blood had undergone clonal expansion by week 6 at 0.1 to 3.0 mg/kg.

A note on this clone: Its antigen is not identified.

CDR1 and CDR2 from the germline V gene are SNHLY and FYNNEI. Deletions cut 1 base from V and 6 bases from J, with 12 bases between. CDR3 length: 15 residues. Sequenced by immunoSEQ multiplex PCR; TCRdb stores in-frame clones only, minus some. The data show approximately 82,000 clones, 84% seen once. This TCR was sampled from an adult with an advanced solid tumor such as melanoma, head and neck, liver or kidney cancer. The rearrangement links TRBV2 to TRBJ1-4; no clear D gene. The sequencing used CD4+ or CD8+ T cells sorted from blood, collected in a trial of the OX40 agonist ivuxolimab. CDR3 nucleotide sequence: TGTGCCAGCAGTGAAGTGGGCCGAACCGATGAAAAACTGTTTTTT. It encodes CASSEVGRTDEKLFF.